This entry features one T cell receptor beta chain sequence. Some clones are missing from TCRdb's copy, which holds only in-frame ones; the method was immunoSEQ multiplex PCR. The sample includes roughly 42,000 clones, 85% of them seen just once. The V end lost 5 bases, the J end lost 7 bases, and 12 bases lay between the germline ends. Looked up from germline, CDR1 is DFQATT and CDR2 is SNEGSKA (reference sequence). This CDR3 has 11 residues. The data derive from a study of lymphopenia after photon versus proton radiotherapy. Sequencing used peripheral blood, obtained from a patient treated with photon-based radiotherapy. This chain joins TRBV20-1 and TRBJ2-7, with D possibly called TRBD1 or TRBD2 (7 bases each). The sequence was collected from a man aged 35-49 years with gastric cancer. CDR3 region: CSAPRGGEQYF. CDR3 DNA: TGCAGTGCTCCCAGGGGGGGGGAGCAGTACTTC.